This TCR beta chain was profiled in a study of OX40 agonist ivuxolimab in advanced cancers. In the study overall: Treatment of patients was with ivuxolimab, an agonistic anti-OX40 (CD134) antibody. Study outcomes and limitations: It was not determined which antigens were specifically recognized by the peripheral T cells that had undergone clonal expansion.

A remark on this clone: Its antigen remains unidentified.

Profiling relied on immunoSEQ multiplex PCR, and the TCRdb table lists in-frame clones only, not all of them. The table lists 65,000 to 95,000 clones, approximately 94% of them singletons, with roughly 9.8% in the top ten. This material consisted of CD4+ or CD8+ T cells sorted from blood, taken in a trial of the OX40 agonist ivuxolimab. This receptor was identified in an adult with an advanced solid tumor such as melanoma, head and neck, liver or kidney cancer.

CDR3 DNA sequence: TGTGCCAGTAGTATGGTGGATTTTAATGAAAAACTGTTTTTT. Amino acid sequence: CASSMVDFNEKLFF. V gene TRBV19 combines with J gene TRBJ1-4; D is undetermined. The CDR3 contains 14 residues. The V end lost 3 bases, the J end lost 4 bases, and 9 bases lay between the germline ends. Germline CDR1 reads LNHDA; CDR2 reads SQIVND (reference sequence). Full variable domain (outside the CDR3, taken from reference TRBV19 and TRBJ1-4): DGGITQSPKYLFRKEGQNVTLSCEQNLNHDAMYWYRQDPGQGLRLIYYSQIVNDFQKGDIAEGYSVSREKKESFPLTVTSAQKNPTAFYLCASSMVDFNEKLFFGSGTQLSVL.